The 29 T cell receptor beta chains given below trace back to one sample, sequenced in a study of tumor-infiltrating lymphocytes in oesophageal squamous cell carcinoma. One entry per CDR3 protein, called by TCRdb with MiXCR from the PCR reads. The table includes under 15,000 distinct CDR3 sequences, around 55% detected once. The material sequenced was esophageal tumor tissue. The receptors were gathered from a male donor with esophageal squamous cell carcinoma.

The DNA for the CDR3 is TGTGCCAGCAGCAAGGACAGGGTGGCCTACAATGAGCAGTTCTTC. This encodes CASSKDRVAYNEQFF. The V call is TRBV7-9, the J call TRBJ2-1, with TRBD1 matching 8 bases. This CDR3 region has 15 residues. The germline V gene encodes CDR1 SEHNR and CDR2 FQNEAQ (reference sequence). Trimming removed 5 bases from V and 2 bases from J; junction bases left unmatched: 5.

This clonotype has more than one count but fewer than ten. The V and J genes are TRBV7-3 and TRBJ2-5; D may be TRBD2 (5 bases). The CDR3 length is 15 residues. Germline loops: CDR1 SGHTA, CDR2 FQGTGA. The V end lost 2 bases, the J end lost 4 bases, and 14 bases lay between the germline ends. CDR3 sequence: CASSLAGLLGETQYF. The CDR3 region has the DNA TGTGCCAGCAGCTTAGCGGGCCTTCTTGGAGAGACCCAGTACTTC. Full variable domain (missing parts from reference TRBV7-3 and TRBJ2-5): GAGVSQTPSNKVTEKGKYVELRCDPISGHTALYWYRQSLGQGPEFLIYFQGTGAADDSGLPNDRFFAVRPEGSVSTLKIQRTERGDSAVYLCASSLAGLLGETQYFGPGTRLLVL.

This clonotype has at least ten counts. The chain carries TRBV2 and TRBJ2-3; 13 bases match TRBD2. CDR1 and CDR2 from the germline V gene are SNHLY and FYNNEI. Losses at the gene ends were 3 bases for V and 4 bases for J; bases not matched to a gene: 19. The CDR3 is 21 amino acids. The CDR3 spells CASSDPRGTSGVLGGADTQYF. The CDR3 DNA follows: TGTGCCAGCAGTGACCCCCGGGGGACTAGCGGGGTACTCGGGGGCGCAGATACGCAGTATTTT.

The chain couples TRBV9 to TRBJ1-4, with 9 bases identical to TRBD1. The CDR3 has 17 residues. The germline V gene has CDR1 SGDLS and CDR2 YYNGEE. Germline trimming cut 0 bases from V and 2 bases from J; bases unmatched to any gene: 5. The CDR3 loop is CASSVGSGTGTNEKLFF. The CDR3 bases are TGTGCCAGCAGCGTAGGGAGCGGGACAGGGACTAATGAAAAACTGTTTTTT.

This clonotype was detected once. V and J are TRBV7-8 and TRBJ2-1, with D possibly TRBD2 on 6 matching bases. CDR1 SGHVS and CDR2 FQNEAQ come from the germline V gene. The CDR3 is 16 residues long. The V end was cut by 8 bases, the J end by 4 bases, with 21 bases between. The CDR3 loop is CASGYRGGTQYNEQFF. Here the CDR3 DNA reads TGTGCCAGCGGGTATAGGGGTGGGACTCAGTACAATGAGCAGTTCTTC.

The chain joins TRBV25-1 to TRBJ2-3; TRBD1 matches 7 bases. The V gene end was trimmed by 10 bases and the J gene end by 2 bases; junction bases not matched to a gene: 9. The CDR3 is 14 amino acids. The germline V gene has CDR1 MGHDK and CDR2 SYGVNS. CDR3 residues: CANRDRDNTDTQYF. The CDR3 coding sequence is TGTGCCAACCGAGACAGGGACAACACAGATACGCAGTATTTT.

This chain uses TRBV7-3 with TRBJ2-1, with 7 positions matching TRBD2. This CDR3 is built from 19 residues. Germline-derived CDR1 and CDR2 are SGHTA and FQGTGA. V was clipped by 2 bases and J by 3 bases; unmatched bases: 16. This CDR3 is CASSLGLAAGVGIYNEQFF. DNA of the CDR3: TGTGCCAGCAGCTTAGGGCTAGCGGCCGGAGTTGGGATCTACAATGAGCAGTTCTTC.

The J gene is TRBJ2-7, the V gene TRBV12-3 or TRBV12-4; 10 nucleotides match TRBD2. J lost 2 bases, V lost 6 bases, and 13 bases had no gene match. The CDR3 totals 17 residues. The CDR3 DNA reads TGTGCCAGCAGCTTGGGGCTAGCGGGGGATTTCGCCTACGAGCAGTACTTC. It specifies CASSLGLAGDFAYEQYF.

This chain uses TRBV7-2 with TRBJ2-1; 8 nucleotides align to TRBD2. The CDR3 is 16 amino acids. The junction had 10 bases not matched to a gene; V was cut back by 5 bases and J by 4 bases. Germline values: CDR1 SGHTA, CDR2 FQGNSA. Here the CDR3 DNA reads TGTGCCAGCAGCCCCATCACTAGCGGTAGTTACAATGAGCAGTTCTTC. This codes for CASSPITSGSYNEQFF.

V is TRBV7-4 and J is TRBJ2-6; no reliable D call. The CDR3 extends over 14 amino acids. Germline CDR1 and CDR2: SGHVT and SQSDAQ. V lost 1 base, J lost 3 bases, and 4 bases lay in between. CDR3 loop: CASSLGFGANVLTF. CDR3 nucleotides: TGTGCCAGCAGCTTAGGTTTTGGGGCCAACGTCCTGACTTTC. Filled out from reference TRBV7-4 and TRBJ2-6, the complete variable domain reads GAGVSQSPRYKVAKRGRDVALRCDSISGHVTLYWYRQTLGQGSEVLTYSQSDAQRDKSGRPSGRFSAERPERSVSTLKIQRTEQGDSAVYLCASSLGFGANVLTFGAGSRLTVL.

This chain joins TRBV19 and TRBJ2-1; 9 positions match TRBD2. The CDR3 is made up of 13 amino acids. CDR1 and CDR2 (germline): LNHDA, SQIVND (reference sequence). The CDR3: CATRLAVKNEQFF. CDR3 DNA: TGTGCGACTAGACTAGCGGTGAAAAATGAGCAGTTCTTC.

This clonotype was recorded a few times. This clone may be a read error of a much larger clone one base away. The chain recombines TRBV15 with TRBJ2-1, with a weak D call TRBD1 (5 bases). The tail of the sequence fits TRBJ2-7 better, so the J call may be wrong. Per germline, CDR1 LNHNV and CDR2 YYDKDF (reference sequence). The CDR3 contains 12 residues. The CDR3 protein is CATSDSINEQYF. The CDR3 region has the DNA TGTGCCACGTCCGACAGTATCAATGAGCAGTACTTC.

Many counts were recorded for this clonotype. The chain couples TRBV19 to TRBJ2-2, with D unresolved. V was pared by 9 bases and J by 4 bases, with 15 bases between. The germline gives CDR1 LNHDA, CDR2 SQIVND (reference sequence). There are 14 residues in the CDR3. The CDR3 loop is CASKMVGRTGELFF. CDR3 DNA: TGTGCCAGCAAGATGGTAGGGCGCACCGGGGAGCTGTTTTTT.

This clonotype was observed a handful of times. A read error may account for a junction end that differs from germline. The chain couples TRBV7-2 to TRBJ1-6; D gene uncertain. The CDR3 consists of 12 residues. Per germline, CDR1 SGHTA and CDR2 FQGNSA. CDR3 DNA: TGTGCCAGCAGCTTCGGGCTCGGCGAGCAGTACTTT. Translation: CASSFGLGEQYF.

Worth noting for this clonotype: Here the CDR3 omits its conserved ending phenylalanine or tryptophan, so a read error is the likely source. Because the CDR3's place on the DNA is in doubt, the DNA is left out and the CDR3 is given as listed by TCRdb. V and J are TRBV7-2 and TRBJ1-1; the DNA was not compared with TRBD1, the D call given in the table. Germline CDR1 is SGHTA and CDR2 is FQGNSA. The CDR3 has 18 residues if both end residues are counted. CDR3: CASSFLTGGLPTSSTSGQ.

This clonotype has more than one count but fewer than ten. This rearrangement joins TRBV7-8 to TRBJ1-1, with D possibly TRBD1 on 6 matching bases. CDR3 length equals 16 residues. Deletions cut 11 bases from V and 0 bases from J, with 22 bases between. Germline loops: CDR1 SGHVS, CDR2 FQNEAQ. CDR3 in amino acids: CASQTTGQIMNTEAFF. The CDR3 bases are TGTGCCTCACAAACGACAGGCCAAATCATGAACACTGAAGCTTTCTTT.

The chain links TRBV7-6 to TRBJ2-7, with D possibly being TRBD1 (6 bases). Germline V gene sequence: CDR1 SGHVS, CDR2 FNYEAQ. The CDR3 has 15 amino acids. V was shortened by 2 bases and J by 5 bases, with 16 bases between the two germline ends. The CDR3 region is CASSLYSTGKNEQYF. CDR3 nucleotide sequence: TGTGCCAGCAGCTTATATAGTACAGGGAAAAACGAGCAGTACTTC.

V is TRBV28 and J is TRBJ2-3; the D is unclear. The J call may be faulty, since TRBJ2-7 better matches the DNA end. This CDR3 comprises 15 residues. The germline gives CDR1 MDHEN, CDR2 SYDVKM. This CDR3 reads CASSLRRSGSDTQYF. The CDR3 bases are TGTGCCAGCAGTTTAAGGCGTTCGGGTTCGGATACGCAGTACTTC.

By share, this clonotype counts as medium-sized (0.01 to 0.1%). V gene TRBV2 combines with J gene TRBJ1-1, with TRBD1 identical over 7 bases. This CDR3 is built from 14 residues. CDR1 and CDR2 from the germline V gene are SNHLY and FYNNEI. The junction had 10 bases not matched to a gene; V was cut back by 8 bases and J by 4 bases. CDR3 sequence (DNA): TGTGCCAGCTTCCGCCGACAGGGCAGCACTGAAGCTTTCTTT. Its translation is CASFRRQGSTEAFF.

V usage is TRBV11-2 and J usage is TRBJ2-3; TRBD1 might be the D (5 bases). V dropped 1 base and J dropped 1 base, with 9 bases sitting between them. CDR1 and CDR2 (germline): SGHAT, FQNNGV. This CDR3 region has 15 residues. The CDR3 DNA is TGTGCCAGCAGCTTAGCGCAGGGCGGCACAGATACGCAGTATTTT. This gives the protein CASSLAQGGTDTQYF.

The chain carries TRBV7-3 and TRBJ2-1; unclear D gene. The CDR3 has 14 amino acids. V was clipped by 0 bases and J by 8 bases, with 11 bases between them. CDR1 and CDR2 from the germline V gene are SGHTA and FQGTGA. The CDR3 sequence is CASSLTLSIHEQFF. The CDR3 DNA sequence: TGTGCCAGCAGCTTAACGTTATCCATCCATGAGCAGTTCTTC.

At least ten counts were recorded for this clonotype. The chain joins TRBV7-9 to TRBJ2-6; D gene unclear. This CDR3 has 9 residues. Between the trimmed V and J ends, which lost 4 bases and 18 bases, there was a span of 7 bases. CDR1 is SEHNR and CDR2 is FQNEAQ in the germline V gene (reference sequence). This CDR3 reads CASSSTSTF. Written as DNA, the CDR3 is TGTGCCAGCAGCTCAACGTCGACTTTC.

The rearrangement uses TRBV7-2 and TRBJ2-3; perhaps D is TRBD1 or TRBD2 (8 bases each). This CDR3 contains 14 residues. The germline CDR1 and CDR2 sequences are SGHTA and FQGNSA. V lost 3 bases to trimming and J lost 8 bases, with 15 bases between them. Here the CDR3 reads CASSFTSGQGTQYF. Written as DNA, the CDR3 is TGTGCCAGCAGCTTTACTAGCGGACAGGGTACGCAGTATTTT.

The chain uses TRBV10-2 and TRBJ1-1, with D hard to call. The CDR3 extends over 14 amino acids. V lost 6 bases to trimming and J lost 0 bases, with 11 bases between them. The germline gives CDR1 WSHSY, CDR2 SAAADI. CDR3 nucleotides: TGCGCCAGCAGGGCACAGCTTATGAACACTGAAGCTTTCTTT. Encoded protein: CASRAQLMNTEAFF.

This clonotype occurred a few times. The rearrangement joins TRBV7-2 to TRBJ2-5, with D hard to call. Germline V gene lookup returns CDR1 SGHTA and CDR2 FQGNSA. The CDR3 is 13 amino acids. Between the trimmed V and J ends, which lost 2 bases and 2 bases, there was a span of 6 bases. CDR3 in DNA: TGTGCCAGCAGCTTAACGCGGCAAGAGACCCAGTACTTC. As protein: CASSLTRQETQYF.

The gene calls are TRBV7-8 and TRBJ2-1; D perhaps matches TRBD1 (5 bases). TRBJ2-5 matches the DNA end more closely, so the J call is doubtful. CDR3 size: 13 residues. Germline V gene data show CDR1 as SGHVS and CDR2 as FQNEAQ. The CDR3 protein is CASSATGEETQYF. The CDR3 DNA reads as TGTGCCAGCAGCGCTACAGGAGAGGAGACCCAGTACTTC.

Remarks on this clonotype: Likely a read error: the CDR3 ends without its conserved phenylalanine or tryptophan. The chain links TRBV28 to TRBJ2-1; no clear D. Germline V CDR1 and CDR2: MDHEN, SYDVKM. CDR3 length: 15 residues. V lost 4 bases and J 0 bases, leaving 10 bases between the germline ends. CDR3: CASSSGWSSYNEQFL. In DNA, the CDR3 is TGTGCCAGCAGTTCCGGCTGGAGCTCCTACAATGAGCAGTTCTTA.

V and J are TRBV6-5 and TRBJ2-1, with 9 bases that match TRBD1. The J call is uncertain, as TRBJ2-7 better fits the DNA end. CDR1 MNHEY and CDR2 SVGAGI come from the germline V gene. This CDR3 is built from 15 residues. The CDR3 sequence: CASSYPRDRVDEQYF. Written as DNA, the CDR3 is TGTGCCAGCAGTTACCCCCGGGACAGGGTCGACGAGCAGTACTTC.

The rearrangement links TRBV12-3 or TRBV12-4 to TRBJ1-1; 7 bases line up with TRBD1. This CDR3 spans 13 amino acids. V was pared by 6 bases and J by 5 bases, with 6 bases of the junction left unmatched. The DNA of the CDR3 is TGTGCCAGCAGCCTTAACAGGGGAACTGAAGCTTTCTTT. It encodes CASSLNRGTEAFF.